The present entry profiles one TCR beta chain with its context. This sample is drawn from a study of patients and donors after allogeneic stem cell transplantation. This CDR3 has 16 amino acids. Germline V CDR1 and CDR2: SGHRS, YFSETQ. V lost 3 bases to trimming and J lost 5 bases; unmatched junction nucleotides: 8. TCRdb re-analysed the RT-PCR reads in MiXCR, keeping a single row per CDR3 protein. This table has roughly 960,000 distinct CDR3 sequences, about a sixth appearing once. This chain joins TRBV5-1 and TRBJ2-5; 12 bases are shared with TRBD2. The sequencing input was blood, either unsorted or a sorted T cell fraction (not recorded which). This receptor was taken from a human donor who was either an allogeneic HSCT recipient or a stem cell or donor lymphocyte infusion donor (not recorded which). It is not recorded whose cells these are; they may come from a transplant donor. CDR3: CASSSASGRAGETQYF. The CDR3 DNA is TGCGCCAGCAGCTCAGCTAGCGGGAGGGCCGGTGAGACCCAGTACTTC.